A single sample is the source of the 18 T cell receptor beta chains below, sequenced in a study of blood T cell repertoires in COVID-19 (dated by TCRdb to the early 2020s). To prepare the library, the immunoSEQ multiplex PCR assay was applied. TCRdb provides this immuneACCESS table in a form limited to in-frame rearrangements. Some clones are lacking; in checked studies, under half of them reflect an unresolved V gene, and why the rest are absent is not known. The sample table records about 140,000 clones; approximately 91% of these occur just once. The top ten clonotypes cover approximately 2% of the sample. The sequenced sample consisted of peripheral blood. These receptors were obtained from a man between 65 and 85 years old with acute or convalescent COVID-19.

V usage is TRBV28 and J usage is TRBJ2-7, with a weak D call TRBD2 (5 bases). Germline values: CDR1 MDHEN, CDR2 SYDVKM. Deletions cut 2 bases from V and 7 bases from J, with 12 bases between. The CDR3 runs to 13 residues. CDR3 nucleotide sequence: TGTGCCAGCAGTTTAGGCGATAGGAGGGAGCAGTACTTC. Residues: CASSLGDRREQYF.

This chain connects TRBV7-9 to TRBJ1-2, with TRBD1 identical over 8 bases. The CDR3 is 13 residues long. J gave up 3 bases and V 6 bases, and 3 bases lay outside the gene matches. Germline CDR1 is SEHNR and CDR2 is FQNEAQ (reference sequence). This CDR3 reads CASSLQGDYGYTF. The CDR3 coding sequence is TGTGCCAGCAGTCTACAGGGGGACTATGGCTACACCTTC. The full variable domain, with the rest looked up from reference TRBV7-9 and TRBJ1-2, is DTGVSQNPRHKITKRGQNVTFRCDPISEHNRLYWYRQTLGQGPEFLTYFQNEAQLEKSRLLSDRFSAERPKGSFSTLEIQRTEQGDSAMYLCASSLQGDYGYTFGSGTRLTVV.

The chain employs TRBV5-1 and TRBJ1-5, with D uncertain. CDR1 and CDR2 (germline): SGHRS, YFSETQ. Trimming shortened V by 0 bases and J by 4 bases, and 8 bases separated the two germline ends. This CDR3 contains 14 residues. The CDR3 here is CASSLGEHNQPQHF. DNA of the CDR3: TGCGCCAGCAGCTTGGGAGAGCATAATCAGCCCCAGCATTTT.

V and J are TRBV5-1 and TRBJ1-1, with D perhaps TRBD1 (5 bases). V was pared by 0 bases and J by 1 base, with 7 bases between. The CDR3 contains 14 residues. CDR1 is SGHRS, CDR2 YFSETQ, per germline. The CDR3 is CASSLGQTNTEAFF. CDR3 in DNA: TGCGCCAGCAGCTTGGGACAGACGAACACTGAAGCTTTCTTT. Together with reference TRBV5-1 and TRBJ1-1, the CDR3 gives the full variable domain: KAGVTQTPRYLIKTRGQQVTLSCSPISGHRSVSWYQQTPGQGLQFLFEYFSETQRNKGNFPGRFSGRQFSNSRSEMNVSTLELGDSALYLCASSLGQTNTEAFFGQGTRLTVV.

V is TRBV7-2 and J is TRBJ1-1; 7 bases map to TRBD1. V dropped 0 bases and J dropped 5; count of bases not matched to a gene: 9. The germline V gene encodes CDR1 SGHTA and CDR2 FQGNSA. This CDR3 region has 16 residues. CDR3 amino acids: CASSLAGVGGATEAFF. In DNA form, the CDR3 reads TGTGCCAGCAGCTTAGCAGGGGTAGGGGGCGCGACTGAAGCTTTCTTT. Combining the CDR3 with reference TRBV7-2 and TRBJ1-1 gives the whole variable domain GAGVSQSPSNKVTEKGKDVELRCDPISGHTALYWYRQSLGQGLEFLIYFQGNSAPDKSGLPSDRFSAERTGGSVSTLTIQRTQQEDSAVYLCASSLAGVGGATEAFFGQGTRLTVV.

This chain links TRBV27 with TRBJ1-5; TRBD1 matches 8 bases. The CDR3 consists of 16 residues. The trim removed 7 bases at V and 2 bases at J, leaving 10 bases unmatched. Germline assignment: CDR1 MNHEY and CDR2 SMNVEV (reference sequence). The CDR3 protein is CASTPQGALGNQPQHF. The DNA of the CDR3 is TGTGCCAGCACCCCGCAGGGGGCTCTGGGCAATCAGCCCCAGCATTTT.

The V call is TRBV3-1 (or the pseudogene TRBV3-2), the J call TRBJ2-3; D not certain. The CDR3 contains 12 residues. Germline V lookup: CDR1 LGHDT, CDR2 YNNKEL (reference sequence). V was trimmed by 1 base and J by 3 bases, leaving 2 bases between them. Here the CDR3 reads CASSQATDTQYF. CDR3 DNA: TGTGCCAGCAGCCAAGCGACAGATACGCAGTATTTT.

The chain joins TRBV7-9 to TRBJ2-1; possible D gene TRBD2, 6 bases. The CDR3 is 15 amino acids. V gave up 3 bases and J gave up 4 bases, with 13 bases separating them. Germline CDR1 SEHNR, CDR2 FQNEAQ (reference sequence). CDR3 bases: TGTGCCAGCAGCTTCGTTAATAGCGGTTACAATGAGCAGTTCTTC. It encodes CASSFVNSGYNEQFF.

This clone was seen only a few times. The chain links TRBV23-1 to TRBJ1-1, with no clear D. TRBV23-1 counts as an open reading frame of uncertain function. The CDR3 extends over 17 amino acids. Trimming shortened V by 7 bases and J by 5 bases, and 26 bases separated the two germline ends. The CDR3 protein is CASTARAGLRLGTEAFF. DNA for the CDR3: TGCGCCAGCACCGCCCGGGCGGGTCTTAGGTTGGGAACTGAAGCTTTCTTT.

The chain uses TRBV6-5 and TRBJ1-5; 9 nucleotides align to TRBD1. V shed 2 bases, J shed 6 bases, and the junction held 5 bases outside the gene matches. The CDR3 runs 15 residues. Germline CDR1 and CDR2: MNHEY and SVGAGI. The CDR3 DNA reads as TGTGCCAGCAGTTACACAGGGGGCGCCTCTCAGCCCCAGCATTTT. Amino acid sequence: CASSYTGGASQPQHF.

The V and J genes are TRBV2 and TRBJ1-1, with 9 bases matching TRBD1. This CDR3 spans 14 amino acids. The germline V gene has CDR1 SNHLY and CDR2 FYNNEI. With V trimmed by 6 bases and J by 7 bases, 9 bases remained unmatched. In DNA form, the CDR3 reads TGTGCCAGCAGCCGACCGGGACAGGGTGATGAAGCTTTCTTT. It codes for CASSRPGQGDEAFF.

The gene calls are TRBV11-2 and TRBJ2-3, with a weak D call TRBD2 (5 bases). Trimming removed 1 base from V and 4 bases from J, with 12 bases in between. The CDR3 sequence is 15 residues long. Germline V gene lookup returns CDR1 SGHAT and CDR2 FQNNGV. The CDR3 DNA sequence: TGTGCCAGCAGCTTAGGAGGGTCAAGCGCAGATACGCAGTATTTT. This gives the protein CASSLGGSSADTQYF.

The rearrangement links TRBV7-3 to TRBJ2-3; D might be TRBD1 (6 bases). The germline CDR1 and CDR2 sequences are SGHTA and FQGTGA. The CDR3 totals 13 residues. Trimming shortened V by 3 bases and J by 5 bases, and 9 bases separated the two germline ends. CDR3 amino acids: CASSFYREDTQYF. CDR3 coding DNA: TGTGCCAGCAGCTTCTACAGGGAAGATACGCAGTATTTT.

J is TRBJ2-5 and V is TRBV5-1; 12 bases are a match to TRBD1. CDR1 and CDR2 (germline): SGHRS, YFSETQ. With 5 bases clipped from V and 5 bases from J, the junction kept 4 bases outside the gene matches. The CDR3 is made up of 14 amino acids. The CDR3 here is CASSRDRGLETQYF. For the CDR3, the DNA is TGCGCCAGCAGTCGGGACAGGGGGCTCGAGACCCAGTACTTC.

The chain combines TRBV19 with TRBJ1-5, with D maybe TRBD1 (6 bases). The germline V and J ends were trimmed by 2 bases and 6 bases, with 8 bases remaining between them. This CDR3 spans 13 amino acids. Germline V gene lookup returns CDR1 LNHDA and CDR2 SQIVND (reference sequence). CDR3 DNA sequence: TGTGCCAGTAGTATAAGGGGGGGTCAGCCCCAGCATTTT. Translated, it gives CASSIRGGQPQHF.

This chain joins TRBV5-1 and TRBJ2-3; D is possibly TRBD1 (6 bases). There are 15 residues in the CDR3. Germline V gives CDR1 SGHRS, CDR2 YFSETQ. Trimming removed 0 bases from V and 5 bases from J, with 13 bases in between. In DNA, the CDR3 is TGCGCCAGCAGCTTGGTCAGGGGAATCGAAGATACGCAGTATTTT. It specifies CASSLVRGIEDTQYF.

The CDR3 nucleotides are TGTGCCAGCAGCTTCTGGGTCGGGGGGACGAGCACTGAAGCTTTCTTT. It specifies CASSFWVGGTSTEAFF. This chain joins TRBV5-5 and TRBJ1-1; tentative D call: TRBD1 (5 bases). CDR1 SGHKS and CDR2 YYEKEE come from the germline V gene (reference sequence). V lost 2 bases to trimming and J lost 4 bases, with 18 bases between them. The CDR3 consists of 16 residues. Variable domain in full (rest from reference TRBV5-5 and TRBJ1-1): DAGVTQSPTHLIKTRGQQVTLRCSPISGHKSVSWYQQVLGQGPQFIFQYYEKEERGRGNFPDRFSARQFPNYSSELNVNALLLGDSALYLCASSFWVGGTSTEAFFGQGTRLTVV.

The chain joins TRBV29-1 to TRBJ1-4, with TRBD1 matching over 9 bases. J was trimmed by 7 bases and V by 4 bases; bases with no gene match: 4. There are 13 residues in the CDR3. Germline V CDR1 and CDR2: SQVTM, ANQGSEA. CDR3 loop: CSVGDREFEKLFF. Written as DNA, the CDR3 is TGCAGCGTTGGGGACAGGGAGTTTGAAAAACTGTTTTTT.